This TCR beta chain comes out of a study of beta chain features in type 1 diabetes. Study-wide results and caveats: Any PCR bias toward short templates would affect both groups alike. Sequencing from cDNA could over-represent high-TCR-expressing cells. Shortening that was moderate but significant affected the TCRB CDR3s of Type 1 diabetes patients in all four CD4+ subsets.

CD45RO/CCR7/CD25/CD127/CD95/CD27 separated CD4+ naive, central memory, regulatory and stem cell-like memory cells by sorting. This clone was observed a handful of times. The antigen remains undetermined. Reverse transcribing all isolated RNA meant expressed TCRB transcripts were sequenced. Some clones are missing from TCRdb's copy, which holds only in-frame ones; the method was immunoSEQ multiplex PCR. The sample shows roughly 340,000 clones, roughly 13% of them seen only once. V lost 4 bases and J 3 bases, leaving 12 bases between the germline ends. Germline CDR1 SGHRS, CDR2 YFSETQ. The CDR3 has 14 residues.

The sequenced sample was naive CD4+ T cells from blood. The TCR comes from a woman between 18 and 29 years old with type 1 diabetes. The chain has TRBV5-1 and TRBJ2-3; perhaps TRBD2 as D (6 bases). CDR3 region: CASSGGTGTDTQYF. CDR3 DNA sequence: TGCGCCAGCAGCGGGGGGACTGGAACAGATACGCAGTATTTT.